The present TCR beta chain was sequenced within a study of blood T cell repertoires in COVID-19. V lost 3 bases, J lost 7 bases, and 12 bases lay in between. The CDR3 is made up of 14 amino acids. Germline CDR1 is SGHAT and CDR2 is FQNNGV. Profiled with immunoSEQ multiplex PCR; TCRdb holds only in-frame clones, not every one. Here the sample spans about 340,000 clones, about 86% being singletons. This clone was recorded once. V gene TRBV11-2 combines with J gene TRBJ2-2; no reliable D call. Specimen: PBMCs or T cells enriched from blood (not recorded which). This clonotype originated in a woman aged 40 to 49 with acute COVID-19. The CDR3 region is CASSLNRLNGELFF. In DNA, the CDR3 is TGTGCCAGCAGCTTGAACCGGTTAAACGGGGAGCTGTTTTTT.